This entry concerns a single T cell receptor beta chain. V shed 1 base, J shed 11 bases, and the junction held 13 bases outside the gene matches. The germline CDR1 and CDR2 sequences are DFQATT and SNEGSKA (reference sequence). The CDR3 sequence is 16 residues long. This specimen comes from a study of blood T cells in healthy people across ages. A second about 7 to 11 cycle PCR used barcoded and J-beta primers. Paired-end reads containing CDR3 totaled no fewer than 2.5 million for each sample. TCRdb re-derived calls from the 5' RACE reads in MiXCR, one entry per CDR3 protein. The table shows some 670,000 distinct CDR3 sequences, with roughly half occurring only once.

The sequence was collected from a woman aged 80 or over in good health. The chain combines TRBV20-1 with TRBJ2-5; 13 bases align to TRBD2. The material sequenced was blood. DNA for the CDR3: TGCAGTGCTAGAGGTCCAACTAGCGGGAGGGGGGGTGAGCAGTACTTC. Residues: CSARGPTSGRGGEQYF.